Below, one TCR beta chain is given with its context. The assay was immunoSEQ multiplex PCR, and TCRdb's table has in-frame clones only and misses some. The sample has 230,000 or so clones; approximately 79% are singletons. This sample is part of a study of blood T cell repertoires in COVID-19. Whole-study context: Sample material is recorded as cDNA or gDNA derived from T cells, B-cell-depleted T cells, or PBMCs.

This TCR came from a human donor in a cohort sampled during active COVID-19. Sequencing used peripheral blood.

The CDR3 DNA reads TGTGCCAGCAGCGTAGAGGTCGGGACCTACGAGCAGTACTTC. Translation gives CASSVEVGTYEQYF. The rearrangement joins TRBV9 to TRBJ2-7; a weak D match, TRBD2 (5 bases). Germline-derived CDR1 and CDR2 are SGDLS and YYNGEE. V shed 0 bases and J shed 2 bases, with 9 bases lying between them. The CDR3 covers 14 residues.